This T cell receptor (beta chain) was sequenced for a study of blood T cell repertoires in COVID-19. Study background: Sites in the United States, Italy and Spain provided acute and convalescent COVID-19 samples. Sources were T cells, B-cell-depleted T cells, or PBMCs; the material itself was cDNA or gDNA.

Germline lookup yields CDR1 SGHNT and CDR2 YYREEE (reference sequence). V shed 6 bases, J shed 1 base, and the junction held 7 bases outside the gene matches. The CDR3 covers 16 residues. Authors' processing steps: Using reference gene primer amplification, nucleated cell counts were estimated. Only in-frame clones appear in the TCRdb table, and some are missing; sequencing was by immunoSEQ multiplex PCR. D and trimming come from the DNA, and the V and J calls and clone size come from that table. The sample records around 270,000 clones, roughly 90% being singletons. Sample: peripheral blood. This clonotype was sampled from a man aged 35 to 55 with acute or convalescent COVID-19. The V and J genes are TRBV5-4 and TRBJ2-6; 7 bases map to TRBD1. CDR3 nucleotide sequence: TGTGCCAGCAAAACAGGGGCACAGTCTGGGGCCAACGTCCTGACTTTC. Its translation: CASKTGAQSGANVLTF.